This paragraph covers one TCR beta chain sequence. Generated by immunoSEQ multiplex PCR, the TCRdb table keeps only in-frame clones and is missing some. The sample carries 45,000 to 60,000 clones, around 90% recorded once. This entry belongs to a study of T cell changes during pregnancy in multiple sclerosis. V shed 2 bases and J 5 bases; nucleotides not matched to a gene: 5. CDR1 is MNHEY and CDR2 is SVGAGI in the germline V gene. This CDR3 has 16 residues. This sequence joins TRBV6-5 and TRBJ1-6, with 8 bases fitting TRBD1. Specimen: peripheral blood, collected in the first trimester of pregnancy. The clonotype was recovered from a female donor with multiple sclerosis, enrolled in a pregnancy study. CDR3 nucleotides: TGTGCCAGCAGTTACAGGACAGGGCCAGATAATTCACCCCTCCACTTT. Protein: CASSYRTGPDNSPLHF.